This is a list of T cell receptor beta chains from one sample in a study of shared clonotypes between healthy human individuals. Generated by immunoSEQ multiplex PCR, the TCRdb table keeps only in-frame clones and is missing some. Of approximately 2,000,000 clones listed, roughly 93% are singletons. What was sequenced was naive CD8+ T cells from PBMCs. Source of these receptors: a man between 18 and 35 years old in good health. Some clones in this sample may be carry-over from other donors' samples. The CDR3 runs from the conserved cysteine through the conserved F or W. Fields, in order: V gene, D gene, CDR3 length, J gene, clone size, CDR3 DNA, CDR3 protein. The D gene is left open where the match is weak. Clone sizes are given selectively: once, few, many, or a class where the clone is expanded.

TRBV9	TRBD1	15	TRBJ2-7	.	TGTGCCAGCAGCGTGGAGGGGACAGGGGATTGGGAGCAGTACTTC	CASSVEGTGDWEQYF
TRBV9	.	16	TRBJ2-1	.	TGTGCCAGCAGCCCATACAGCCTGAGCTCCTACAATGAGCAGTTCTTC	CASSPYSLSSYNEQFF
TRBV6-1	.	14	TRBJ2-1	.	TGTGCCAGCAGTGAACTAGTTTTACGGAATGAGCAGTTCTTC	CASSELVLRNEQFF
TRBV10-2	TRBD2	15	TRBJ2-2	.	TGCGCCAGCAGTGATTATAGCGGGAGTACCGGGGAGCTGTTTTTT	CASSDYSGSTGELFF
TRBV6-5	.	14	TRBJ1-2	.	TGTGCCAGCAGTTACTCGTCAGAAGACTATGGCTACACCTTC	CASSYSSEDYGYTF
TRBV11-2	.	12	TRBJ2-7	.	TGTGCCAGCACGCCCGGGGGCTACGAGCAGTACTTC	CASTPGGYEQYF
TRBV7-9	.	15	TRBJ2-3	.	TGTGCCAGCAGCCGCTTGGTGGGGACCACAGATACGCAGTATTTT	CASSRLVGTTDTQYF
TRBV25-1	TRBD1	13	TRBJ2-7	.	TGTGCCAGCAGACCAGGGGGCGGCTACGAGCAGTACTTC	CASRPGGGYEQYF
TRBV9	.	12	TRBJ1-2	.	TGTGCCAGCAGCGACCTGGTAAATGGCTACACCTTC	CASSDLVNGYTF
TRBV6-6	.	13	TRBJ2-7	.	TGTGCCAGCAGTGGGGGAAGGGCCTACGAGCAGTACTTC	CASSGGRAYEQYF
TRBV5-6	.	12	TRBJ1-2	few	TGTGCCAGCAGCTCTCAATCCTATGGCTACACCTTC	CASSSQSYGYTF
TRBV7-3	.	14	TRBJ2-7	.	TGTGCCAGCAGCCCAGGTGCAGGGGACTACGAGCAGTACTTC	CASSPGAGDYEQYF
TRBV5-8	TRBD2	15	TRBJ2-3	.	TGTGCCAGCAGTGTGATCGGGCGGGAGAATGAAGCGCAGTATTTT	CASSVIGRENEAQYF
TRBV5-1	.	15	TRBJ2-5	.	TGCGCCAGCACCTCGGATGGACTAATTTTGGAGACCCAGTACTTC	CASTSDGLILETQYF
TRBV19	TRBD1	15	TRBJ2-4	.	TGTGCCAGTAGCCTTGGGACAGGGATAGTGAACATTCAGTACTTC	CASSLGTGIVNIQYF
TRBV28	.	13	TRBJ1-1	.	TGTGCCAGCAGTTTATCCCCTCGGGCTGAAGCTTTCTTT	CASSLSPRAEAFF
TRBV4-1	.	17	TRBJ2-2	.	TGCGCCAGCAGCCAGAGGGACGGACACGCGAACACCGGGGAGCTGTTTTTT	CASSQRDGHANTGELFF
TRBV5-1	.	15	TRBJ2-5	.	TGCGCCAGCAGTCCCGCGAGAGACTCCCAAGAGACCCAGTACTTC	CASSPARDSQETQYF
TRBV28	.	15	TRBJ1-5	.	TGTGCCAGCAGTTCGGCTGGGTCACCCAATCAGCCCCAGCATTTT	CASSSAGSPNQPQHF
TRBV7-9	.	14	TRBJ2-7	.	TGTGCCAGCAGCTTAGAGACGCGAGCCTACGAGCAGTACTTC	CASSLETRAYEQYF
TRBV19	.	15	TRBJ1-1	.	TGTGCCAGTAGTATAGTGCCAGGTATGAACACTGAAGCTTTCTTT	CASSIVPGMNTEAFF
TRBV25-1	.	13	TRBJ2-7	.	TGTGCCAGCAGTGAATTTCATACCTACGAGCAGTACTTC	CASSEFHTYEQYF
TRBV9	.	14	TRBJ2-1	.	TGTGCCAGCAGCGTAGCTGGGGTCCACAATGAGCAGTTCTTC	CASSVAGVHNEQFF
TRBV5-1	.	15	TRBJ1-1	once	TGCGCCAGCAGCTTGAGCGGGGGTTCGAACACTGAAGCTTTCTTT	CASSLSGGSNTEAFF
TRBV7-2	TRBD2	17	TRBJ2-7	once	TGTGCCAGCTCCCTGTGGCTAGCGGGAGGGGGGCTCTACGAGCAGTACTTC	CASSLWLAGGGLYEQYF
TRBV5-1	.	14	TRBJ2-7	.	TGCGCCAGCAGCTTGGTTCCAGAGACCTACGAGCAGTACTTC	CASSLVPETYEQYF
TRBV7-9	TRBD2	16	TRBJ2-3	.	TGTGCCAGCAGCTTAGTCTCTAGCGGGAGGTTAGATACGCAGTATTTT	CASSLVSSGRLDTQYF
TRBV11-2	.	15	TRBJ2-5	.	TGTGCCAGCAGCTTAGAGTGGGGGAGCAAAGAGACCCAGTACTTC	CASSLEWGSKETQYF
TRBV9	TRBD2	13	TRBJ2-1	.	TGTGCCAGCGGGAGCGGGAGGAGCAATGAGCAGTTCTTC	CASGSGRSNEQFF
TRBV28	.	16	TRBJ1-1	.	TGTGCCAGCAGACTCGAAAAAAGCAGGGAAAACACTGAAGCTTTCTTT	CASRLEKSRENTEAFF
TRBV27	.	14	TRBJ2-3	.	TGTGCCAGCAGTTTAATTGGCACCACAGATACGCAGTATTTT	CASSLIGTTDTQYF
TRBV10-1	.	14	TRBJ1-5	.	TGCGCCGGTCGACACCAAAAACACAATCAGCCCCAGCATTTT	CAGRHQKHNQPQHF
TRBV5-6	.	15	TRBJ2-1	once	TGTGCCAGCAGCTCCGGACCTCGGGGGACCACAGAGCAGTTCTTC	CASSSGPRGTTEQFF
TRBV7-3	.	15	TRBJ2-1	.	TGTGCCAGCAGCTTAGCTAGAAGCTCCTACAATGAGCAGTTCTTC	CASSLARSSYNEQFF
TRBV29-1	TRBD1	13	TRBJ1-1	few	TGCAGCGCCCGGACAGGGATCTTGACTGAAGCTTTCTTT	CSARTGILTEAFF
TRBV27	.	13	TRBJ2-1	.	TGTGCCAGCAGTCCCCGGACCTACAATGAGCAGTTCTTC	CASSPRTYNEQFF